What follows are 11 T cell receptor beta chains derived from one specimen sequenced in a study of control samples from healthy donors and cancer patients. The repertoire was sequenced with immunoSEQ multiplex PCR; TCRdb's copy has only in-frame clones and lacks some. Of some 96,000 clones in the sample, over 85% are singletons; the top ten hold about 7.3%. Sequencing input: blood. These receptors originate from a man between 18 and 29 years old in good health.

This clone has a single count. The V call is TRBV7-9, the J call TRBJ1-5; TRBD1 matches 8 bases. The J segment lost 7 bases and the V segment lost 7 bases, leaving 21 bases of the junction unmatched. The CDR3 totals 18 residues. CDR1 SEHNR and CDR2 FQNEAQ come from the germline V gene (reference sequence). The chain's CDR3 is CASTQTFGDRIMEQPQHF. The DNA for the CDR3 is TGTGCCAGCACTCAGACGTTCGGGGACAGGATCATGGAGCAGCCCCAGCATTTT.

The chain combines TRBV15 with TRBJ1-3; 9 positions match TRBD1. The CDR3 covers 16 residues. V shed 6 bases, J shed 0 bases, and the junction held 6 bases outside the gene matches. CDR1 and CDR2 from the germline V gene are LNHNV and YYDKDF (reference sequence). CDR3 nucleotide sequence: TGTGCCACCAGGGACCGGGACAGGGCCTCTGGAAACACCATATATTTT. It is translated as CATRDRDRASGNTIYF.

This sequence joins TRBV3-1 (or the pseudogene TRBV3-2) and TRBJ1-2; 8 bases fit TRBD1. The CDR3 sequence is 15 residues long. In germline, CDR1 is LGHDT, CDR2 YNNKEL (reference sequence). Losses at the gene ends were 5 bases for V and 4 bases for J; bases not matched to a gene: 9. The CDR3 spells CASSGRQGSRYGYTF. The CDR3 DNA sequence: TGTGCCAGCAGCGGCCGACAGGGGTCTCGCTATGGCTACACCTTC.

The chain is built from TRBV6-5 and TRBJ1-1, with unresolved D. Trimming removed 0 bases from V and 7 bases from J, with 9 bases in between. The CDR3 loop spans 13 amino acids. Germline lookup yields CDR1 MNHEY and CDR2 SVGAGI. CDR3 residues: CASSYSISLEAFF. The CDR3 region has the DNA TGTGCCAGCAGTTACTCGATTAGCCTTGAAGCTTTCTTT.

The chain's CDR3 is CASSYSSPNEQFF. CDR3 bases: TGTGCCAGCAGTTACTCGTCCCCGAATGAGCAGTTCTTC. The V and J genes are TRBV6-5 and TRBJ2-1; D unresolved. This CDR3 spans 13 amino acids. Per germline, CDR1 MNHEY and CDR2 SVGAGI. The V and J ends lost 0 bases and 7 bases respectively, with 7 bases between them.

The rearrangement joins TRBV7-3 to TRBJ2-5; D may be TRBD1 (6 bases). This CDR3 spans 14 amino acids. The V end was cut by 5 bases, the J end by 1 base, with 11 bases between. The germline CDR1 and CDR2 sequences are SGHTA and FQGTGA. The CDR3 DNA follows: TGTGCCAGCAGCGAACAGGGACCCCAAGAGACCCAGTACTTC. It specifies CASSEQGPQETQYF.

The CDR3, as DNA: TGTGCCAGCAGTAGTCGGGGACTCGAAGCTTTCTTT. Translating gives CASSSRGLEAFF. The chain links TRBV2 to TRBJ1-1; tentative D call: TRBD1 (5 bases). In germline, CDR1 is SNHLY, CDR2 FYNNEI. The length of the CDR3 is 12 residues. V gave up 5 bases and J gave up 8 bases, with 12 bases separating them.

The genes are TRBV10-3 and TRBJ2-1; either TRBD1 or TRBD2 may supply D (5 bases each). Germline lookup yields CDR1 ENHRY and CDR2 SYGVKD. V lost 0 bases and J lost 2, with 17 bases in between. This CDR3 contains 18 residues. CDR3: CAISESSMVQGPYNEQFF. The CDR3 nucleotides read TGTGCCATCAGTGAGTCCTCCATGGTGCAGGGACCCTACAATGAGCAGTTCTTC.

V gene TRBV15 combines with J gene TRBJ2-2, with 11 bases fitting TRBD2. The ends lost 3 bases at V and 1 base at J; junction bases unmatched: 7. The CDR3 has 18 residues. In germline, CDR1 is LNHNV, CDR2 YYDKDF (reference sequence). Written as DNA, the CDR3 is TGTGCCACCAGCAGGAAACTAGCGGGAGAGCTGAACACCGGGGAGCTGTTTTTT. Protein product: CATSRKLAGELNTGELFF.

This clone was observed a single time. This chain links TRBV7-9 with TRBJ1-4; D is possibly TRBD1 (5 bases). This CDR3 has 16 residues. CDR1 and CDR2 (germline): SEHNR, FQNEAQ (reference sequence). V lost 0 bases and J lost 4, with 12 bases in between. The DNA for the CDR3 is TGTGCCAGCAGCTTAGCCCTCAGGGAGATTAATGAAAAACTGTTTTTT. It codes for CASSLALREINEKLFF. Combining the CDR3 with reference TRBV7-9 and TRBJ1-4 gives the whole variable domain DTGVSQNPRHKITKRGQNVTFRCDPISEHNRLYWYRQTLGQGPEFLTYFQNEAQLEKSRLLSDRFSAERPKGSFSTLEIQRTEQGDSAMYLCASSLALREINEKLFFGSGTQLSVL.

The genes are TRBV18 and TRBJ1-5; D is unresolved. The germline V gene has CDR1 KGHSH and CDR2 LQKENI. V lost 2 bases, J lost 11 bases, and 13 bases lay in between. The CDR3 totals 13 residues. CDR3 DNA: TGTGCCAGCTCACCATCGAAGATTGAGGCCCAGCATTTT. Translated, it gives CASSPSKIEAQHF. The whole variable domain, remainder taken from reference TRBV18 and TRBJ1-5, is NAGVMQNPRHLVRRRGQEARLRCSPMKGHSHVYWYRQLPEEGLKFMVYLQKENIIDESGMPKERFSAEFPKEGPSILRIQQVVRGDSAAYFCASSPSKIEAQHFGDGTRLSIL.